The 3 T cell receptor beta chains presented below share a single source sample, sequenced in a study of blood T cells in healthy people across ages. Primed by a sample-barcoded 5' primer and a J-beta primer mix, a second PCR proceeded for 7 to 11 cycles. In TCRdb, the 5' RACE reads were re-called with MiXCR into one record per CDR3 protein. The sample includes about 800,000 distinct CDR3 sequences, 25% of them seen just once. Separately, the same data were catalogued under a study of T cells of mothers and their children.

Source material: blood. All receptors derive from a boy aged 5-17 years in good health.

The rearrangement links TRBV7-2 to TRBJ2-2, with 11 positions matching TRBD2. Germline lookup yields CDR1 SGHTA and CDR2 FQGNSA. This CDR3 comprises 15 residues. Germline trimming cut 3 bases from V and 6 bases from J; bases unmatched to any gene: 3. This CDR3 is CASSFQLAGAGELFF. The CDR3 region has the DNA TGTGCCAGCAGCTTTCAACTAGCGGGAGCCGGGGAGCTGTTTTTT.

About this clonotype: At one boundary the junction diverges from the germline segment, which might be a read error. This chain connects TRBV24-1 to TRBJ2-1; 10 nucleotides agree with TRBD2. Germline CDR1 is KGHDR and CDR2 is SFDVKD. The CDR3 has 15 residues. In DNA, the CDR3 is TGTGTCACCAGTGATCCGGGACTAGCGATCGATGAGCAGTTCTTC. It encodes CVTSDPGLAIDEQFF.

J is TRBJ2-1 and V is TRBV24-1; TRBD2 matches at 9 bases. The CDR3 is made up of 17 amino acids. CDR1 and CDR2 from the germline V gene are KGHDR and SFDVKD. The trim removed 0 bases at V and 1 base at J, leaving 3 bases unmatched. The CDR3 DNA reads TGTGCCACCAGTGATTTGCAGGCGGGAGGGTCCTACAATGAGCAGTTCTTC. Amino acid sequence: CATSDLQAGGSYNEQFF.